Sequencing of this TCR beta chain was carried out in a study of blood T cell repertoires in COVID-19. Profiled with immunoSEQ multiplex PCR; TCRdb holds only in-frame clones, not every one. The repertoire holds 37,000 or so clones, with around four fifths as singletons. Germline loops: CDR1 WSHSY, CDR2 SAAADI. The CDR3 is made up of 16 amino acids. Trimming removed 7 bases at V and 2 bases at J, with 17 bases between. The chain carries TRBV10-2 and TRBJ2-2, with a weak D call TRBD2 (5 bases). The TCR sequence derives from a human donor in a cohort sampled during active COVID-19. The sample comprised peripheral blood. The CDR3 spells CASTGRGPQNTGELFF. In DNA form, the CDR3 reads TGCGCCAGCACTGGGAGAGGGCCGCAAAACACCGGGGAGCTGTTTTTT.